This is a list of T cell receptor beta chains from one sample in a study of cytomegalovirus exposure and HLA in healthy donors. TCRdb's table, derived via immunoSEQ multiplex PCR, lists solely in-frame clones and lacks some. The data show about 220,000 clones, around 88% seen once. Sequencing input: PBMCs. The source of these receptors is a woman between 18 and 30 years old in good health and CMV-seronegative. The CDR3 runs from the conserved cysteine through the conserved F or W. A D gene is named only where the DNA matches it firmly. Not all rows give a size; the values are once, few, many and, for expanded clones, a class.

d_gene: TRBD2
v_gene: TRBV9
abundance: once
j_gene: TRBJ2-5
CDR3nt: TGTGCCAGCAGCGTATTTGACGGGAGGGCATCAGAGACCCAGTACTTC
CDR3aa: CASSVFDGRASETQYF

d_gene: NA
v_gene: TRBV5-1
abundance: few
j_gene: TRBJ1-2
CDR3nt: TGCGCCAGCAGCTTGGTGAGGGAGAATGGCTACACCTTC
CDR3aa: CASSLVRENGYTF

d_gene: NA
v_gene: TRBV28
abundance: NA
j_gene: TRBJ2-7
CDR3nt: TGTGCCAGCAGTTTACGGTACGAGCAGTACTTC
CDR3aa: CASSLRYEQYF

d_gene: NA
v_gene: TRBV7-6
abundance: NA
j_gene: TRBJ1-4
CDR3nt: TGTGCCAGCAGCTTAGGGGCGGGTAATGAAAAACTGTTTTTT
CDR3aa: CASSLGAGNEKLFF

d_gene: TRBD1
v_gene: TRBV7-9
abundance: NA
j_gene: TRBJ1-1
CDR3nt: TGTGCCAGCAGCTTAGCGAGGACAGGGCCGAACACTGAAGCTTTCTTT
CDR3aa: CASSLARTGPNTEAFF

d_gene: NA
v_gene: TRBV5-1
abundance: once
j_gene: TRBJ2-1
CDR3nt: TGCGCCAGCAGCTTGGCGTCTGAGGTACGAGTTGTCTTC
CDR3aa: CASSLASEVRVVF

d_gene: NA
v_gene: TRBV6-5
abundance: NA
j_gene: TRBJ2-1
CDR3nt: TGTGCCAGCCAGGGCATGAATGAGCAGTTCTTC
CDR3aa: CASQGMNEQFF

d_gene: NA
v_gene: TRBV6-6
abundance: NA
j_gene: TRBJ2-1
CDR3nt: TGTGCCAGCAGTTACGGGGGGAGTACCTACAATGAGCAGTTCTTC
CDR3aa: CASSYGGSTYNEQFF

d_gene: TRBD2
v_gene: TRBV13
abundance: NA
j_gene: TRBJ2-2
CDR3nt: TGTGCCAGCAGCTTAGATCGCGGGAGGACCACCGGGGAGCTGTTTTTT
CDR3aa: CASSLDRGRTTGELFF

d_gene: TRBD1
v_gene: TRBV4-3
abundance: once
j_gene: TRBJ1-1
CDR3nt: TGCGCCAGCAGCCAAGATCTAGGGGGCGCCGACACTGAAGCTTTCTTT
CDR3aa: CASSQDLGGADTEAFF

d_gene: NA
v_gene: TRBV14
abundance: few
j_gene: TRBJ1-2
CDR3nt: TGTGCCAGCAGCCAAGCCTGGGCTCGTGGCTACACCTTC
CDR3aa: CASSQAWARGYTF

d_gene: TRBD2
v_gene: TRBV19
abundance: NA
j_gene: TRBJ2-1
CDR3nt: TGTGCCAGTAGTGTACGACTAGCGGGAGTTGGTGGCAATGAGCAGTTCTTC
CDR3aa: CASSVRLAGVGGNEQFF

d_gene: NA
v_gene: TRBV27
abundance: NA
j_gene: TRBJ2-7
CDR3nt: TGTGCCAGCAGTTCCACAGGAAAGGGGTCCTACGAGCAGTACTTC
CDR3aa: CASSSTGKGSYEQYF

d_gene: NA
v_gene: TRBV12-5
abundance: NA
j_gene: TRBJ1-1
CDR3nt: TGTGCTAGTGGTTTGCGGTCCCGATTGAACACTGAAGCTTTCTTT
CDR3aa: CASGLRSRLNTEAFF

d_gene: NA
v_gene: TRBV7-2
abundance: NA
j_gene: TRBJ2-7
CDR3nt: TGTGCCAGCAGCTTACAGACACAAAACTCCTACGAGCAGTACTTC
CDR3aa: CASSLQTQNSYEQYF

d_gene: TRBD2
v_gene: TRBV6-6
abundance: NA
j_gene: TRBJ2-3
CDR3nt: TGTGCCGCAGCGGGGCCGGGCATTAGATCAGATACGCAGTATTTT
CDR3aa: CAAAGPGIRSDTQYF

d_gene: TRBD1
v_gene: TRBV27
abundance: NA
j_gene: TRBJ2-5
CDR3nt: TGTGCCAGCAGTTCCCCACAGGGGGGCCAAGAGACCCAGTACTTC
CDR3aa: CASSSPQGGQETQYF